The entry that follows covers one T cell receptor beta chain sequence. The cohort comprised adults aged roughly 18 to 95 years residing in approximately 25 US areas. Assignment of participants to cohorts was predicated upon participant-reported clinical history. Germline loops: CDR1 DFQATT, CDR2 SNEGSKA (reference sequence). The CDR3 loop spans 13 amino acids. Trimming took off 3 bases at V and 2 bases at J, with 10 bases between the two ends. These data originate in a study of blood T cell repertoires in COVID-19. The wider study: Collection of acute and convalescent COVID-19 samples took place in the United States, Italy and Spain.

This table comes from immunoSEQ multiplex PCR, and its TCRdb copy is limited to in-frame clones, with some not included. The data hold roughly 180,000 clones, with approximately 88% observed a single time. This sequence joins TRBV20-1 and TRBJ1-2; D uncertain. This receptor was taken from a woman in her fifties or sixties who had recovered from COVID-19. The specimen was PBMCs or T cells enriched from blood (not recorded which). The DNA of the CDR3 is TGCAGTGCTAGTGACAACTTCAACTATGGCTACACCTTC. Its translation: CSASDNFNYGYTF.